This record looks at one TCR beta chain sequence and its context. Patients at the Seattle site were enrolled during active infection and followed longitudinally. The data stem from a study of blood T cell repertoires in COVID-19. About the study: Specimens from acute and convalescent COVID-19 originated in the United States, Italy and Spain. T cells, B-cell-depleted T cells, or PBMCs supplied cDNA or gDNA.

How the authors handled the data: Counts of nucleated cells, estimated from reference gene primer amplification, were obtained. Sequenced by immunoSEQ multiplex PCR; TCRdb stores in-frame clones only, minus some. For V, J and clone size, that table is used; D and trimming come from the DNA. The sample includes more than 300,000 clones, 75% to 90% of them seen just once. This clonotype was obtained from a woman aged 45-65 years with COVID-19, enrolled during active disease. What was sequenced was peripheral blood.

CDR3 in amino acids: CASSQQGAFRNTIYF. The CDR3 DNA reads TGTGCCAGCAGCCAACAGGGGGCTTTTAGAAACACCATATATTTT. This chain uses TRBV5-4 with TRBJ1-3; 9 bases map to TRBD1. With V trimmed by 4 bases and J by 5 bases, 7 bases remained unmatched. CDR1 and CDR2 (germline): SGHNT, YYREEE (reference sequence). There are 15 residues in the CDR3.